The 29 T cell receptor beta chains given below trace back to one sample, sequenced in a study of post-analysis software for immune sequencing data. Broader study findings: TRBV5-6, TRBV5-1 and TRBV20-1 were among four to six TRBV segments more frequent in patients than controls.

TCR beta cDNA libraries had unique molecular identifiers. TCRdb re-called the PCR reads with MiXCR, one entry per CDR3 protein. The repertoire holds some 700,000 distinct CDR3 sequences, with roughly three fifths as singletons. No antigen has been assigned to these receptors. The sample comprised blood. These receptors originate from a girl aged 2 to 10 with multiple sclerosis.

The chain recombines TRBV27 with TRBJ1-5; weak D call: TRBD1 (5 bases). This CDR3 has 17 amino acids. CDR1 is MNHEY, CDR2 SMNVEV, per germline (reference sequence). The ends were cut back, 1 base at V and 4 bases at J, with 17 bases in the middle. Here the CDR3 DNA reads TGTGCCAGCAGTTTATTATCCTTCGGCAGGGTAAATCAGCCCCAGCATTTT. Translation gives CASSLLSFGRVNQPQHF.

This clonotype was picked up a small number of times. The chain links TRBV10-3 to TRBJ1-6; D is perhaps TRBD1 (5 bases). V was pared by 3 bases and J by 10 bases, with 13 bases between. Germline V gene sequence: CDR1 ENHRY, CDR2 SYGVKD. This CDR3 has 14 residues. CDR3 nucleotides: TGTGCCATCAGTGATTCGGGGGAGGAGTCACCCCTCCACTTT. Translation gives CAISDSGEESPLHF.

The rearrangement uses TRBV15 and TRBJ2-5; no definite D call. Germline V gene sequence: CDR1 LNHNV, CDR2 YYDKDF (reference sequence). Trimming cost V 0 bases and J 5 bases, with 4 bases left between them. This CDR3 comprises 12 residues. The CDR3 DNA reads as TGTGCCACCAGCAGAGATTATGAGACCCAGTACTTC. Amino acids: CATSRDYETQYF.

The gene calls are TRBV29-1 and TRBJ2-3, with no clear D. The CDR3 consists of 10 residues. The germline V gene has CDR1 SQVTM and CDR2 ANQGSEA. Trimming removed 7 bases at V and 6 bases at J, with 8 bases between. The CDR3 spells CSGGSDTQYF. CDR3 DNA: TGCAGCGGCGGATCCGATACGCAGTATTTT.

Only a few counts were recorded for this clonotype. This CDR3 is CACGQGRETQYF. The CDR3 DNA reads TGTGCCTGCGGACAGGGGAGAGAGACCCAGTACTTC. The chain combines TRBV2 with TRBJ2-5; 9 positions agree with TRBD1. This CDR3 is built from 12 residues. The V gene end was trimmed by 11 bases and the J gene end by 4 bases; junction bases not matched to a gene: 5. The germline V gene encodes CDR1 SNHLY and CDR2 FYNNEI.

The chain links TRBV29-1 to TRBJ2-1; tentative D call: TRBD2 (5 bases). The CDR3 consists of 14 residues. Trimming pared 6 bases from V and 7 bases from J, leaving 19 bases between. The germline V gene encodes CDR1 SQVTM and CDR2 ANQGSEA. The CDR3, as DNA: TGCAGCGTCGTCCGGCGGGCCGTCCATAATGAGCAGTTCTTC. It codes for CSVVRRAVHNEQFF.

This clonotype was seen more than once but under ten times. V gene TRBV12-3 or TRBV12-4 combines with J gene TRBJ2-1, with D unclear. V was cut by 2 bases and J by 2 bases, with 10 bases left in between. CDR3 size: 15 residues. CDR3 nucleotide sequence: TGTGCCAGCAGTTTAATGCTTACTGCCTACAATGAGCAGTTCTTC. Translation gives CASSLMLTAYNEQFF.

This chain joins TRBV4-2 and TRBJ2-6; D remains ambiguous. Germline V gene data show CDR1 as LGHNA and CDR2 as YNFKEQ. V was trimmed by 0 bases and J by 4 bases, leaving 10 bases between them. The CDR3 has 16 residues. This CDR3 reads CASSQETVSGANVLTF. The CDR3 nucleotides are TGTGCCAGCAGCCAAGAAACGGTGTCGGGGGCCAACGTCCTGACTTTC.

V usage is TRBV6-1 and J usage is TRBJ2-1; no clear D gene. V was cut by 7 bases and J by 0 bases, with 7 bases left in between. Looked up from germline, CDR1 is MNHNS and CDR2 is SASEGT. The CDR3 spans 13 residues. CDR3 in amino acids: CASMGLSYNEQFF. The CDR3 DNA reads as TGTGCCAGCATGGGCCTCTCCTACAATGAGCAGTTCTTC.

This clonotype was seen a few times. This rearrangement joins TRBV12-3 or TRBV12-4 to TRBJ2-5; no reliable D call. The V end lost 3 bases, the J end lost 5 bases, and 13 bases lay between the germline ends. CDR3 length: 14 amino acids. CDR3 sequence: CASSFNRAWETQYF. CDR3 in DNA: TGTGCCAGCAGTTTTAACAGAGCCTGGGAGACCCAGTACTTC.

The V call is TRBV12-3 or TRBV12-4, the J call TRBJ1-1; D not certain. The CDR3 is 14 amino acids. Trimming stripped 6 bases from V and 5 bases from J, with 16 bases between. DNA of the CDR3: TGTGCCAGCAGCGAATCCGGCCCAAGAACTGAAGCTTTCTTT. It translates to CASSESGPRTEAFF.

This clonotype was seen only a few times. The chain combines TRBV29-1 with TRBJ2-7; the D gene could be TRBD1 or TRBD2 (6 bases each). Trimming removed 6 bases at V and 2 bases at J, with 17 bases between. Germline CDR1 reads SQVTM; CDR2 reads ANQGSEA. This CDR3 has 14 amino acids. CDR3 sequence reads: CSVATFGGTYEQYF. The CDR3 DNA follows: TGCAGCGTGGCCACGTTCGGGGGCACCTACGAGCAGTACTTC.

As for this clonotype: At one end the junction does not follow the germline gene, possibly because of a read error. V and J are TRBV7-7 and TRBJ2-7, with TRBD2 matching 8 bases. CDR1 SSHAT and CDR2 FNYEAQ come from the germline V gene (reference sequence). This CDR3 contains 15 residues. The CDR3 is CASSLREGGSYEQYF. DNA of the CDR3: TGTGCTAGCAGCTTACGGGAGGGAGGCTCCTACGAGCAGTACTTC.

This chain links TRBV29-1 with TRBJ1-1, with no clear D. The CDR3 spans 11 residues. Trimming left V 3 bases short and J 6 bases short, with 8 bases between. The germline V gene encodes CDR1 SQVTM and CDR2 ANQGSEA. The DNA of the CDR3 is TGCAGCGTTGAGGCGGGTCCTGAAGCTTTCTTT. Its protein product is CSVEAGPEAFF.

The chain is built from TRBV7-6 and TRBJ2-7; TRBD2 matches 7 bases. The CDR3 contains 15 residues. J was trimmed by 3 bases and V by 5 bases; bases with no gene match: 10. Germline V CDR1 and CDR2: SGHVS, FNYEAQ. In DNA, the CDR3 is TGTGCCAGCAGCGACCTAGCGGCAATAGACTACGAGCAGTACTTC. This sequence encodes CASSDLAAIDYEQYF.

This clonotype was counted once. The chain is built from TRBV2 and TRBJ2-5, with TRBD1 as a possible D gene (5 bases). Germline V gene lookup returns CDR1 SNHLY and CDR2 FYNNEI. This CDR3 has 14 residues. Between the trimmed V and J ends, which lost 9 bases and 1 base, there was a span of 15 bases. CDR3 region: CASSWGSVQETQYF. DNA of the CDR3: TGTGCCAGTTCCTGGGGCTCGGTCCAAGAGACCCAGTACTTC.

The chain recombines TRBV4-3 with TRBJ1-1; a weak D match, TRBD1 (5 bases). Trimming shortened V by 0 bases and J by 0 bases, and 14 bases separated the two germline ends. The CDR3 totals 17 residues. CDR1 and CDR2 from the germline V gene are LGHNA and YSLEER. The CDR3 DNA reads TGCGCCAGCAGCCAAGATCTCGCAGGGATGGTGAACACTGAAGCTTTCTTT. Residues: CASSQDLAGMVNTEAFF.

This chain uses TRBV12-3 or TRBV12-4 with TRBJ2-3; TRBD1 might be the D (6 bases). V lost 3 bases and J 0 bases, leaving 13 bases between the germline ends. The CDR3 is 16 amino acids. The CDR3 region is CASSFRRQDSTDTQYF. The CDR3 DNA reads TGTGCCAGCAGTTTCCGCCGACAGGACAGCACAGATACGCAGTATTTT.

The rearrangement uses TRBV20-1 and TRBJ2-5; 7 nucleotides align to TRBD1. Matching the DNA end better, TRBJ2-7 makes the J call doubtful. This CDR3 comprises 15 residues. Germline V gives CDR1 DFQATT, CDR2 SNEGSKA (reference sequence). This chain's CDR3 is CSATSGTAAAYEQYF. In nucleotides, the CDR3 is TGCAGTGCTACCTCAGGGACAGCGGCGGCCTACGAGCAGTACTTC.

The J gene is TRBJ2-1, the V gene TRBV7-2, with TRBD2 identical over 8 bases. The trim removed 3 bases at V and 8 bases at J, leaving 15 bases unmatched. Germline CDR1 SGHTA, CDR2 FQGNSA. This CDR3 is built from 17 residues. Written as DNA, the CDR3 is TGTGCCAGCAGCTTCCTTCCGGGGGGGCCAACTTTCGATGAGCAGTTCTTC. Amino acid sequence: CASSFLPGGPTFDEQFF.

This clonotype was found a few times. This chain links TRBV28 with TRBJ1-4; 7 nucleotides line up with TRBD1. Per the germline V gene, CDR1 is MDHEN and CDR2 is SYDVKM. The CDR3 totals 14 residues. The CDR3 protein is CASGGRGSNEKLFF. In DNA form, the CDR3 reads TGTGCTAGCGGAGGCAGGGGGTCGAATGAAAAACTGTTTTTT.

This clonotype was seen a few times. J is TRBJ2-7 and V is TRBV5-1; no clear D gene. CDR1 and CDR2 from the germline V gene are SGHRS and YFSETQ. Trimming stripped 0 bases from V and 2 bases from J, with 9 bases between. The CDR3 is 14 residues long. CDR3 loop: CASSLVVSPYEQYF. DNA of the CDR3: TGCGCCAGCAGCTTGGTGGTCAGTCCCTACGAGCAGTACTTC.

This clonotype was counted only a few times. This sequence joins TRBV5-1 and TRBJ2-7, with TRBD2 matching over 9 bases. The CDR3 totals 16 residues. The germline gives CDR1 SGHRS, CDR2 YFSETQ. With V trimmed by 3 bases and J by 2 bases, 9 bases remained unmatched. The CDR3 sequence: CASSSGLAPATYEQYF. The CDR3 coding sequence is TGCGCCAGCAGCTCGGGACTAGCCCCCGCTACCTACGAGCAGTACTTC.

This clonotype was picked up one time. The chain couples TRBV24-1 to TRBJ1-1; TRBD1 is a possible D gene (5 bases). Trimming left V 7 bases short and J 0 bases short, with 8 bases between. CDR3 length equals 13 residues. Germline CDR1 and CDR2: KGHDR and SFDVKD. The CDR3 loop is CATRDTLNTEAFF. In nucleotides, the CDR3 is TGTGCCACCAGGGACACCCTGAACACTGAAGCTTTCTTT.

This clonotype was seen a few times. The CDR3 here is CSAPTGVIFNEQFF. CDR3 nucleotide sequence: TGCAGCGCTCCAACAGGGGTCATCTTCAATGAGCAGTTCTTC. The V and J genes are TRBV29-1 and TRBJ2-1; 7 bases align to TRBD1. Per the germline V gene, CDR1 is SQVTM and CDR2 is ANQGSEA. This CDR3 has 14 residues. Unmatched junction bases numbered 12, after V lost 7 bases and J lost 6 bases.

A few counts support this clonotype. This chain joins TRBV7-3 and TRBJ2-1; D perhaps matches TRBD2 (5 bases). Germline values: CDR1 SGHTA, CDR2 FQGTGA. The CDR3 contains 14 residues. Trimming cost V 4 bases and J 1 base, with 8 bases left between them. CDR3 bases: TGTGCCAGCAGCTCTGGACTTTCCTACAATGAGCAGTTCTTC. This encodes CASSSGLSYNEQFF.

The CDR3 coding sequence is TGCAGCGTTGTCCCGGGGGCAGGGACTAACTATGGCTACACCTTC. Its translation is CSVVPGAGTNYGYTF. This chain connects TRBV29-1 to TRBJ1-2; tentative D call: TRBD1 (6 bases). This CDR3 has 15 amino acids. Germline CDR1 SQVTM, CDR2 ANQGSEA. Trimming took 4 bases from V and 0 from J, leaving 15 bases between them.

The rearrangement links TRBV6-6 to TRBJ2-3; D remains ambiguous. The ends were cut back, 6 bases at V and 11 bases at J, with 15 bases in the middle. This CDR3 comprises 12 residues. Germline CDR1 and CDR2: MNHNY and SVGAGI (reference sequence). CDR3 region: CASSPRVDQQYF. The CDR3 DNA reads TGTGCCAGCAGCCCTCGGGTGGATCAGCAGTATTTT.

This clonotype turned up a few times. The J gene is TRBJ1-2, the V gene TRBV11-2, with TRBD1 identical over 10 bases. Trimming cost V 5 bases and J 3 bases; bases outside gene matches: 6. Germline assignment: CDR1 SGHAT and CDR2 FQNNGV. The CDR3 is 15 residues long. The CDR3 loop is CASSPRTGGDYGYTF. The CDR3 DNA is TGTGCCAGCAGCCCCCGGACAGGGGGAGACTATGGCTACACCTTC.